This note documents a single T cell receptor beta chain sequence. Its antigen is unidentified. The data are from a study of PD-1 blockade in classical Hodgkin lymphoma. TCRdb's copy holds only in-frame clones and misses some; the assay was immunoSEQ multiplex PCR. Of nearly 20,000 clones listed, approximately 80% were seen once; the top ten hold approximately 40%. Study results and caveats: By C4D1 there was a significant rise in CD4+ TCR diversity but not in CD8+ TCR diversity. Newly diagnosed patients were reported to exhibit reduced baseline TCR diversity relative to healthy donors.

As to time point: cycle 4 day 1 (C4D1), after more than five weeks of nivolumab. Patients all relapsed after autologous stem cell transplantation, and there was variation in brentuximab vedotin exposure. Looked up from germline, CDR1 is SGHVS and CDR2 is FQNEAQ. V was pared by 1 base and J by 2 bases, with 9 bases between. The CDR3 spans 14 residues. This receptor was obtained from a human donor with classical Hodgkin lymphoma. Sequenced material: peripheral blood mononuclear cells (PBMCs), taken before the fourth cycle of nivolumab. The chain uses TRBV7-8 and TRBJ2-7, with D possibly called TRBD1 or TRBD2 (5 bases each). DNA of the CDR3: TGTGCCAGCAGCTTAGGGGGGTTCGCCTACGAGCAGTACTTC. Residues: CASSLGGFAYEQYF.